The source of this T cell receptor beta chain is a study of vaccination and CD4 T cells after COVID-19. Sequenced with the Oncomine TCR Beta short-read assay was DNA taken from cultured CD4+ T cells. TCRdb ran MiXCR on the PCR reads and lists one entry per CDR3 protein. The table records about 21,000 distinct CDR3 sequences, approximately 40% of them present only once. Treatment given: roughly 11-day PBMC culture with coronavirus spike peptide pools or control peptides (ViraFEST assay). With respect to this clonotype: Its target is unknown.

V was shortened by 0 bases and J by 1 base, with 10 bases between the two germline ends. Germline CDR1 and CDR2: SGHRS and YFSETQ. The CDR3 runs 15 residues. This clonotype originated in a human donor who had recovered from COVID-19. The sequencing used CD4+ T cells from blood, cultured in vitro, collected before SARS-CoV-2 vaccination. V is TRBV5-1 and J is TRBJ2-5; D unclear. DNA of the CDR3: TGCGCCAGCAGCTTGGACCCGACTCCCCAAGAGACCCAGTACTTC. Translation: CASSLDPTPQETQYF.